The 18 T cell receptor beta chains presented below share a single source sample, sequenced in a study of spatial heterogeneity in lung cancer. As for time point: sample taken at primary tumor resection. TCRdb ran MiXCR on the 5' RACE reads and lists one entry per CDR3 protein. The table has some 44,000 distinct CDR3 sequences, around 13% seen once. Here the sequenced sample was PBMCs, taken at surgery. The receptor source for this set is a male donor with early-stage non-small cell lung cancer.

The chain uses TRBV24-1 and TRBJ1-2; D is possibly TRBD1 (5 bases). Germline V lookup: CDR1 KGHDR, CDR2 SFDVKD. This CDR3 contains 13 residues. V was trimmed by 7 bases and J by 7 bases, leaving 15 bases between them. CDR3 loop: CATSLRGASGYTF. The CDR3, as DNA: TGTGCCACCAGCTTGAGGGGCGCTAGTGGCTACACCTTC.

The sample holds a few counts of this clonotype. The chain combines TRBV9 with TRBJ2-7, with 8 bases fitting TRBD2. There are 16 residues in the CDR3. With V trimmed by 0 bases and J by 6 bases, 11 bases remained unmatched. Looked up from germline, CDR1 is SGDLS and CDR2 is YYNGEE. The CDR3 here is CASSVAPQREWSEQYF. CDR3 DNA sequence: TGTGCCAGCAGCGTAGCCCCCCAGCGGGAGTGGAGCGAGCAGTACTTC. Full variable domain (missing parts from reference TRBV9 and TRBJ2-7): DSGVTQTPKHLITATGQRVTLRCSPRSGDLSVYWYQQSLDQGLQFLIQYYNGEERAKGNILERFSAQQFPDLHSELNLSSLELGDSALYFCASSVAPQREWSEQYFGPGTRLTVT.

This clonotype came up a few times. Here the CDR3 reads CASSPSGTTDTQYF. CDR3 DNA: TGTGCCAGCAGCCCGAGCGGGACCACAGATACGCAGTATTTT. This chain links TRBV3-1 with TRBJ2-3, with 7 bases that match TRBD2. This CDR3 is built from 14 residues. V was clipped by 4 bases and J by 2 bases; unmatched bases: 3. Looked up from germline, CDR1 is LGHDT and CDR2 is YNNKEL (reference sequence).

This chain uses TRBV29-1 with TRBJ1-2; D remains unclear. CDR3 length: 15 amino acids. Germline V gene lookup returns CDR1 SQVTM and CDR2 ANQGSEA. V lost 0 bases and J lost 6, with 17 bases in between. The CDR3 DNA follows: TGCAGCGTTGAAGAGCTTGATGGGGTGACCCATGGCTACACCTTC. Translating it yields CSVEELDGVTHGYTF.

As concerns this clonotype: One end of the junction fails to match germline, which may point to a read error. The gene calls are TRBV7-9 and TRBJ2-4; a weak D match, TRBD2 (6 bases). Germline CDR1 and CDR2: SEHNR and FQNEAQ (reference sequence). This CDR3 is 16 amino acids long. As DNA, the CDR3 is TGTGCCTGCAGCCGACCCGGGACTCCCCAGGGAAACATTCAGTACTTC. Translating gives CACSRPGTPQGNIQYF.

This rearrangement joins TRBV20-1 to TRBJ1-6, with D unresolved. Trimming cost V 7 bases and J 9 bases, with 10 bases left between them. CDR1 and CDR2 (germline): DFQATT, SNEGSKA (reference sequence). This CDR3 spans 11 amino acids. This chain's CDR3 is CSVGSASPLHF. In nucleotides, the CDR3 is TGCAGTGTAGGGAGCGCTTCACCCCTCCACTTT.

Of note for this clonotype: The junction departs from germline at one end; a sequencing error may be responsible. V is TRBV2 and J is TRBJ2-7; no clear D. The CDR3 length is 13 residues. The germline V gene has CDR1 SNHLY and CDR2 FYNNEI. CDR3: CASSVAQNYELYF. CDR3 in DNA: TGTGCCAGCAGTGTGGCCCAAAACTACGAGCTGTACTTC.

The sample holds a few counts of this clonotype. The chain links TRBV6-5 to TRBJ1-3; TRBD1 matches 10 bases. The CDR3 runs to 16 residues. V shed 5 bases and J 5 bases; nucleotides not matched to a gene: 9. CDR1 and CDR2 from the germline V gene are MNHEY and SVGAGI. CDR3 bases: TGTGCCAGCAGTCCCACCCGGGACAGGGGTCGAAACACCATATATTTT. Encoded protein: CASSPTRDRGRNTIYF.

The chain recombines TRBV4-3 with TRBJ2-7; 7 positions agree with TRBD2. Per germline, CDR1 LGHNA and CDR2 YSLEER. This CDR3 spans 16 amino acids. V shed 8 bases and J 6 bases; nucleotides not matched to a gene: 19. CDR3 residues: CASAPSVGGSSAEQYF. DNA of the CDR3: TGCGCCAGCGCCCCCTCTGTGGGCGGGAGCTCGGCCGAGCAGTACTTC.

CDR3 DNA: TGTGCCAGCAGCCAGCTAGCGAAAGAGACCCAGTACTTC. Protein: CASSQLAKETQYF. This sequence joins TRBV3-1 and TRBJ2-5, with D possibly matching TRBD2 (6 bases). The V end lost 3 bases, the J end lost 3 bases, and 8 bases lay between the germline ends. CDR1 LGHDT and CDR2 YNNKEL come from the germline V gene (reference sequence). There are 13 residues in the CDR3.

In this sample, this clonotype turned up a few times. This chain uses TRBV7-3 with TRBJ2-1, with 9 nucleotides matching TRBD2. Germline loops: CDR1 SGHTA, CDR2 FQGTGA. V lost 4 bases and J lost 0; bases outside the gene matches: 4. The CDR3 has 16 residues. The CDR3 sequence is CASSSRSGSSYNEQFF. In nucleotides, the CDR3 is TGTGCCAGCAGCTCCCGTAGCGGGAGCTCCTACAATGAGCAGTTCTTC.

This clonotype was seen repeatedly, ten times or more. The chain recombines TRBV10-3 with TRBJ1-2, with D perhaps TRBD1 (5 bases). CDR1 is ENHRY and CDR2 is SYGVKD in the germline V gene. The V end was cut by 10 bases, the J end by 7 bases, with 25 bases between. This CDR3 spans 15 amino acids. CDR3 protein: CATRDLAILSGGYTF. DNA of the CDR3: TGTGCCACCAGGGACCTGGCCATCCTGTCGGGTGGCTACACCTTC.

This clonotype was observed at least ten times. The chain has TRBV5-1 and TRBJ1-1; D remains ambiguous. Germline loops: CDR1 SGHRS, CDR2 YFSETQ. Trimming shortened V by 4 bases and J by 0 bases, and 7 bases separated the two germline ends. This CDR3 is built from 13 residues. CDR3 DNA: TGCGCCAGCAGCAGCTTAATGAACACTGAAGCTTTCTTT. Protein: CASSSLMNTEAFF.

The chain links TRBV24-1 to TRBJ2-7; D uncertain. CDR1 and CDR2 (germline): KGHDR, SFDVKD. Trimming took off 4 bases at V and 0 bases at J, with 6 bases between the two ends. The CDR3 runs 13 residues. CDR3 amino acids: CATSEIPSYEQYF. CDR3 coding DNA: TGTGCCACCAGTGAGATCCCCTCCTACGAGCAGTACTTC.

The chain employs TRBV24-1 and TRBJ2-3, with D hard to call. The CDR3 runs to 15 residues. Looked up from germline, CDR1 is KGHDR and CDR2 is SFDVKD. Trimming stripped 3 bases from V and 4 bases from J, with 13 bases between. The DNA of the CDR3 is TGTGCCACCAGTGATCACAAAAAGGGTTCAGATACGCAGTATTTT. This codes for CATSDHKKGSDTQYF.

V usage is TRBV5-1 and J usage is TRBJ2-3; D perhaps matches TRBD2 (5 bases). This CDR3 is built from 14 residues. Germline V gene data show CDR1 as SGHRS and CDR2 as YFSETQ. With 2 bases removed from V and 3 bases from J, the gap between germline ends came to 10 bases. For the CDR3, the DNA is TGCGCCAGCAGCTTCCGGGAACAGACAGATACGCAGTATTTT. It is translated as CASSFREQTDTQYF.

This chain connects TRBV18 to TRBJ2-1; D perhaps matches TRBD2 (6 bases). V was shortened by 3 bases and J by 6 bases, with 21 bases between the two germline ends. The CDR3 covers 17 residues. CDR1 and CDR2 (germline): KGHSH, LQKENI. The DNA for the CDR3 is TGTGCCAGCTCACCTGGAGTAGCGGAGACGTCGGCCAATGAGCAGTTCTTC. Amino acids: CASSPGVAETSANEQFF.

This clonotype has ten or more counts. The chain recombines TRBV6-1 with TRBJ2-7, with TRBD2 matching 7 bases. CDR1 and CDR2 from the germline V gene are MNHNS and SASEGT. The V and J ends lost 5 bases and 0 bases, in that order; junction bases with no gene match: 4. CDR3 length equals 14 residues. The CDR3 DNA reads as TGTGCCAGCAGTTGGCTAGCGGCCTCCTACGAGCAGTACTTC. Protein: CASSWLAASYEQYF.